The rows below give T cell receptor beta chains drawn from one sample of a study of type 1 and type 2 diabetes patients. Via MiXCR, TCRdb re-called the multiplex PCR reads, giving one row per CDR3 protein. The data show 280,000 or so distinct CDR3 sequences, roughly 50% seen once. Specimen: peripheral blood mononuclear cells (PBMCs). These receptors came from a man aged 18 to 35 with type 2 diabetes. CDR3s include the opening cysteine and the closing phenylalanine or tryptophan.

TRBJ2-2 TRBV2 CASRLQTSATGELFF
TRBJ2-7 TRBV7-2 CASSPRLAGRDYEQYF
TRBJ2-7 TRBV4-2 CASSPRDFTSYEQYF
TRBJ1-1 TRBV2 CASSARQGLAFF
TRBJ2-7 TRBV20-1 CSAAQGSAYEQYF
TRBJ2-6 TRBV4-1 CASSQVRGNLGANVLTF
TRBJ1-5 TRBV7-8 CASSLYPRLGEPQHF
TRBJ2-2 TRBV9 CASSVGGQNTGELFF
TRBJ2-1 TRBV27 CASKFYAGTGYNEQFF
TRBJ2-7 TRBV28 CASGTLAGDRNEQYF
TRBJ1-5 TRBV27 CASSLRRTGRSDQPQHF
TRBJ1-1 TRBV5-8 CASSLDVGEAFF
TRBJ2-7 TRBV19 CASSPLGTSGPYEQYF
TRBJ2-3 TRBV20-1 CSATLAGVRGTQYF
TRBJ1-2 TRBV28 CASTTGMGYTF
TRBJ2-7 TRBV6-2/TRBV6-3 CASSCPFDRGYEQYF
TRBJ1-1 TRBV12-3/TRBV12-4 CASSREMNTEAFF
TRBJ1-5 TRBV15 CATSPPGTGEHQPQHF
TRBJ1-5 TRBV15 CATSTSNQPQHF
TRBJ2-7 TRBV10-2 CAASGSLYEQYF
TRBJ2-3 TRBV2 CASRPGLPTDTQYF
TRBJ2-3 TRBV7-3 CASSLDSHRAYMNTQYF
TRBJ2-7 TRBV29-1 CSAGTNSLEQYF
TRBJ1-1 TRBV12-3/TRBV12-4 CASSGMAGVTEAFF
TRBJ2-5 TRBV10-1 CASWIKTQARVQETQYF
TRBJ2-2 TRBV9 CASSEGQGVNGELFF
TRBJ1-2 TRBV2 CAQRTTNYGYTF
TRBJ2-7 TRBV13 CASSRQRTSGAEQYF